These 19 T cell receptor beta chains came from one sample sequenced in a study of shared clonotypes between healthy human individuals. Terminally differentiated effector memory CD45RA+ cells were excluded from the naive CD8 cells, which were CD45RO-negative and positively selected for CCR7. Some clones are missing from TCRdb's copy, which holds only in-frame ones; the method was immunoSEQ multiplex PCR. Found here are around 2,000,000 clones, 85% to 95% of them singletons; the top ten hold around 1%. Specimen: naive CD8+ T cells sorted from blood. These receptors all stem from a man between 18 and 29 years old in good health.

This clone was found once. This chain links TRBV5-8 with TRBJ2-7; D is ambiguous. Trimming left V 0 bases short and J 2 bases short, with 6 bases between. There are 13 residues in the CDR3. CDR1 is SGHTS and CDR2 is YDEGEE in the germline V gene. CDR3 coding DNA: TGTGCCAGCAGCTTGGCAGCCACCTACGAGCAGTACTTC. This translates into CASSLAATYEQYF.

The rearrangement uses TRBV10-3 and TRBJ2-7, with 11 bases lining up with TRBD2. After removal of 6 bases from V and 0 bases from J, the junction contained 7 bases not matched to a gene. Germline-derived CDR1 and CDR2 are ENHRY and SYGVKD. CDR3 length equals 16 residues. CDR3 DNA: TGTGCCATCAGCTCACCGGGACTAGCGGCCTCCTACGAGCAGTACTTC. It translates to CAISSPGLAASYEQYF.

The J gene is TRBJ2-7, the V gene TRBV2; D could derive from TRBD1 or TRBD2 (5 bases each). CDR1 and CDR2 from the germline V gene are SNHLY and FYNNEI. The CDR3 has 11 amino acids. Deletions cut 10 bases from V and 6 bases from J, with 13 bases between. This chain's CDR3 is CAIEKGTEQYF. For the CDR3, the DNA is TGTGCCATCGAAAAGGGGACCGAGCAGTACTTC.

The sample holds a few counts of this clone. This chain connects TRBV5-4 to TRBJ1-3, with D possibly matching TRBD1 (6 bases). The CDR3 runs to 15 residues. V dropped 3 bases and J dropped 2 bases, with 12 bases sitting between them. CDR1 SGHNT and CDR2 YYREEE come from the germline V gene (reference sequence). DNA of the CDR3: TGTGCCAGCAGCTGGGGGCAGGGAGCTGGAAACACCATATATTTT. Protein sequence: CASSWGQGAGNTIYF.

This clone was recorded only once. V and J are TRBV2 and TRBJ2-3; unclear D gene. V lost 7 bases, J lost 1 base, and 6 bases lay in between. The CDR3 is made up of 12 amino acids. Germline-derived CDR1 and CDR2 are SNHLY and FYNNEI. This CDR3 is CASKEGTDTQYF. CDR3 in DNA: TGTGCCAGCAAAGAAGGCACAGATACGCAGTATTTT.

As regards this clone: Additional DNA sequences in this sample encode the identical CDR3. The rearrangement joins TRBV13 to TRBJ1-2, with D possibly matching TRBD1 (5 bases). V gave up 0 bases and J gave up 4 bases, with 9 bases separating them. This CDR3 is built from 14 residues. Germline V gives CDR1 PRHDT, CDR2 FYEKMQ (reference sequence). CDR3 in DNA: TGTGCCAGCAGCTTAGGTCGGGGGTCCTATGGCTACACCTTC. Its protein product is CASSLGRGSYGYTF.

The chain uses TRBV30 and TRBJ1-1; TRBD1 might be the D (6 bases). Per the germline V gene, CDR1 is GTSNPN and CDR2 is SVGIG (reference sequence). Trimming took 2 bases from V and 1 from J, leaving 14 bases between them. The CDR3 runs to 15 residues. The CDR3 region has the DNA TGTGCCTGGAGTCCCAAGGGGGGAGGGAACACTGAAGCTTTCTTT. Translated: CAWSPKGGGNTEAFF.

The chain carries TRBV5-4 and TRBJ2-5, with a weak D call TRBD2 (5 bases). V lost 0 bases and J 5 bases, leaving 14 bases between the germline ends. CDR1 and CDR2 (germline): SGHNT, YYREEE (reference sequence). The CDR3 loop spans 15 amino acids. The CDR3 sequence is CASSLGVPDLETQYF. The CDR3 region has the DNA TGTGCCAGCAGCTTGGGGGTCCCGGACTTGGAGACCCAGTACTTC. Looking up the rest from reference TRBV5-4 and TRBJ2-5 gives the full variable domain: ETGVTQSPTHLIKTRGQQVTLRCSSQSGHNTVSWYQQALGQGPQFIFQYYREEENGRGNFPPRFSGLQFPNYSSELNVNALELDDSALYLCASSLGVPDLETQYFGPGTRLLVL.

The gene calls are TRBV4-3 and TRBJ2-7, with TRBD2 matching over 8 bases. Trimming at V came to 0 bases and at J to 5 bases, leaving 9 bases not matched to a gene. Per the germline V gene, CDR1 is LGHNA and CDR2 is YSLEER. This CDR3 region has 16 residues. CDR3 in amino acids: CASSQDPAGEGNEQYF. CDR3 DNA sequence: TGCGCCAGCAGCCAAGATCCAGCGGGAGAGGGAAACGAGCAGTACTTC.

The V and J genes are TRBV13 and TRBJ1-2; TRBD1 might be the D (6 bases). Trimming stripped 0 bases from V and 3 bases from J, with 8 bases between. The CDR3 has 14 residues. Germline V gene sequence: CDR1 PRHDT, CDR2 FYEKMQ (reference sequence). CDR3 DNA: TGTGCCAGCAGCTTAGGGACAGGATACTATGGCTACACCTTC. Protein product: CASSLGTGYYGYTF.

The rearrangement links TRBV9 to TRBJ2-1; weak D call: TRBD1 (6 bases). Germline CDR1 is SGDLS and CDR2 is YYNGEE. This CDR3 has 15 amino acids. The V end lost 0 bases, the J end lost 5 bases, and 12 bases lay between the germline ends. The CDR3 protein is CASSVDGTSNNEQFF. The DNA for the CDR3 is TGTGCCAGCAGCGTAGACGGGACATCCAACAATGAGCAGTTCTTC.

V is TRBV6-5 and J is TRBJ2-3; no clear D. Germline CDR1 MNHEY, CDR2 SVGAGI. CDR3 length equals 13 residues. Trimming removed 0 bases from V and 6 bases from J, with 7 bases in between. The CDR3 spells CASSYSSQDTQYF. The CDR3 DNA reads as TGTGCCAGCAGTTACTCGAGTCAGGATACGCAGTATTTT.

The genes are TRBV6-1 and TRBJ2-7, with 10 bases fitting TRBD1. CDR1 is MNHNS and CDR2 is SASEGT in the germline V gene. With 3 bases clipped from V and 0 bases from J, the junction kept 5 bases outside the gene matches. The CDR3 runs 16 residues. CDR3 coding DNA: TGTGCCAGCAGTGAGGGGACAGGGGCGAGCTCCTACGAGCAGTACTTC. It translates to CASSEGTGASSYEQYF.

The chain combines TRBV5-6 with TRBJ1-4, with D hard to call. Trimming stripped 3 bases from V and 7 bases from J, with 10 bases between. Germline CDR1 and CDR2: SGHDT and YYEEEE. The CDR3 is made up of 13 amino acids. CDR3 coding DNA: TGTGCCAGCAGCTGGGCCCGCACTGAAAAACTGTTTTTT. Its protein product is CASSWARTEKLFF.

The rearrangement uses TRBV19 and TRBJ2-7, with 8 positions matching TRBD1. The germline gives CDR1 LNHDA, CDR2 SQIVND (reference sequence). This CDR3 has 15 amino acids. The CDR3 reads CATTPRGRGLYEQYF. In DNA form, the CDR3 reads TGTGCTACGACCCCCCGGGGCAGGGGGCTCTACGAGCAGTACTTC.

The chain has TRBV28 and TRBJ2-7; 8 bases match TRBD1. The V and J ends lost 6 bases and 6 bases, in that order; junction bases with no gene match: 13. The CDR3 has 15 residues. Germline assignment: CDR1 MDHEN and CDR2 SYDVKM. The CDR3 DNA sequence: TGTGCCAGCAGCCACCGGACAGGGTCCTTGGGCGAGCAGTACTTC. It is translated as CASSHRTGSLGEQYF.

Here the CDR3 DNA reads TGTGCCAGCAGTTACGACTCAGGGCCGAATTCACCCCTCCACTTT. Its translation is CASSYDSGPNSPLHF. This chain links TRBV6-6 with TRBJ1-6, with a possible D match to TRBD1 (5 bases). Germline lookup yields CDR1 MNHNY and CDR2 SVGAGI (reference sequence). The CDR3 covers 15 residues. The V end was cut by 2 bases, the J end by 7 bases, with 12 bases between.

The chain is built from TRBV4-3 and TRBJ1-1; D is possibly TRBD1 (5 bases). Germline V gives CDR1 LGHNA, CDR2 YSLEER. The CDR3 is made up of 18 amino acids. V lost 3 bases and J 4 bases, leaving 24 bases between the germline ends. CDR3 sequence reads: CASSQLTSAPGGSTEAFF. In DNA form, the CDR3 reads TGCGCCAGCAGCCAGTTGACGTCCGCCCCGGGGGGGAGCACTGAAGCTTTCTTT.

This rearrangement joins TRBV19 to TRBJ2-7; 10 bases map to TRBD1. V lost 4 bases and J lost 4; bases outside the gene matches: 4. The CDR3 runs 14 residues. From germline, CDR1 is LNHDA and CDR2 SQIVND (reference sequence). The CDR3 protein is CASSTTGGDYEQYF. Written as DNA, the CDR3 is TGTGCCAGTAGTACGACAGGGGGCGATTACGAGCAGTACTTC.